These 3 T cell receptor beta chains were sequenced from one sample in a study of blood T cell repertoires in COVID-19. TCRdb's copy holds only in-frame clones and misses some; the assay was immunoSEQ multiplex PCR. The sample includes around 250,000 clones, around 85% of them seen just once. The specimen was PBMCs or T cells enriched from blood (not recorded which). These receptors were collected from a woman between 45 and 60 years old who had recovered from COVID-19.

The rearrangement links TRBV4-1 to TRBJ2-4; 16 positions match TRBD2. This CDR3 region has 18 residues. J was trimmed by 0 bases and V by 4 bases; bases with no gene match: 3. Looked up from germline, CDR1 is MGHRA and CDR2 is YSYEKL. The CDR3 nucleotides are TGCGCCAGCAGCCCGGGACTAGCGGGAGGGATAGCCAAAAACATTCAGTACTTC. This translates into CASSPGLAGGIAKNIQYF.

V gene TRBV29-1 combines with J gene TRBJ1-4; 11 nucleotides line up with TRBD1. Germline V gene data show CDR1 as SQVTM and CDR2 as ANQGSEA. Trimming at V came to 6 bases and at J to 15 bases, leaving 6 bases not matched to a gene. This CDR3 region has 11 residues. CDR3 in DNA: TGCAGCGTCCGGACAGGGGGCAGAGTGTTTTTT. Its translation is CSVRTGGRVFF.

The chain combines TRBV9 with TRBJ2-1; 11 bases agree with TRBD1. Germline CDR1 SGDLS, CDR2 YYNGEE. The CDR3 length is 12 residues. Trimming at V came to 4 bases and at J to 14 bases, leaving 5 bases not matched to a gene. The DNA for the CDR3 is TGTGCCAGCAGCCATCCGGGACAGGGGGAGTTCTTC. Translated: CASSHPGQGEFF.